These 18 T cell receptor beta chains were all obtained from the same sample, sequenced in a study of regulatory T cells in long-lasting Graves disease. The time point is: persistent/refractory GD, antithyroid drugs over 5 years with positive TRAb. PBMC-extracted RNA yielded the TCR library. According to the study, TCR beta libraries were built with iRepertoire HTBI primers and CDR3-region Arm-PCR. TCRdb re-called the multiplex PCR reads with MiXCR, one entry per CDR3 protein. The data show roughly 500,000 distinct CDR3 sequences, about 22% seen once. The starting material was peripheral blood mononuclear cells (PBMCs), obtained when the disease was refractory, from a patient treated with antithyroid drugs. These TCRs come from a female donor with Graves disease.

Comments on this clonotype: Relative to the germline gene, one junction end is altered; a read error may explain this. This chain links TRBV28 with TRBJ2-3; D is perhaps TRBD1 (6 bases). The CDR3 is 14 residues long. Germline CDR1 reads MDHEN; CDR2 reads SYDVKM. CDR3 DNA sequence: TGTGCCAGCAGCACAGGGACACGCACAGATAGGCAGTATTTT. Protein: CASSTGTRTDRQYF.

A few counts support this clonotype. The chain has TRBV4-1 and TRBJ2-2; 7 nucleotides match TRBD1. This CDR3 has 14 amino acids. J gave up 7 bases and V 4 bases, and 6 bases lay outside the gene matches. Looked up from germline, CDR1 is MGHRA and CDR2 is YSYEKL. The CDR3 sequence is CASSPPTGIGELFF. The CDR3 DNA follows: TGCGCCAGCAGCCCGCCGACAGGGATCGGGGAGCTGTTTTTT.

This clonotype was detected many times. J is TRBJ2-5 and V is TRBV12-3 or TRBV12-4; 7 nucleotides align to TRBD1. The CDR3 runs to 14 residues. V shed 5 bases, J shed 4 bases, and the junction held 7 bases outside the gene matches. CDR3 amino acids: CASSPGTAGETQYF. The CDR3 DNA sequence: TGTGCCAGCAGTCCCGGGACAGCCGGAGAGACCCAGTACTTC.

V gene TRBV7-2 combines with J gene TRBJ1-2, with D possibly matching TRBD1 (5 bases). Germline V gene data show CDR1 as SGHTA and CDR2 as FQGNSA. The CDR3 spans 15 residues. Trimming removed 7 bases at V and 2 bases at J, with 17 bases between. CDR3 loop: CASIAGGGRNYGYTF. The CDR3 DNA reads TGTGCCAGCATCGCCGGGGGAGGCAGAAACTATGGCTACACCTTC.

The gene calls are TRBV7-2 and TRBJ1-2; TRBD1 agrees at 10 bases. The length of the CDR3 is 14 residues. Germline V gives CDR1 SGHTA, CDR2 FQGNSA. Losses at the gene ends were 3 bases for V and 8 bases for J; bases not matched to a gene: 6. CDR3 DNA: TGTGCCAGCAGCTTTTCTGGACAGGGGGGCGGCTACACCTTC. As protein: CASSFSGQGGGYTF.

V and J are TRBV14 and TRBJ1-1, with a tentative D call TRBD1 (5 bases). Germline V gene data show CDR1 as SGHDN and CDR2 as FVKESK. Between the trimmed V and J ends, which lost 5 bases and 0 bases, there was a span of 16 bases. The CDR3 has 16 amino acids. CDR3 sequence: CASSGADAYLNTEAFF. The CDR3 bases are TGTGCCAGCAGCGGGGCAGATGCCTATTTGAACACTGAAGCTTTCTTT.

CDR3 region: CASSSSGTSTDTQYF. CDR3 nucleotides: TGTGCCAGCAGTAGTAGCGGGACAAGCACAGATACGCAGTATTTT. The chain uses TRBV9 and TRBJ2-3; 8 bases align to TRBD2. Germline CDR1 reads SGDLS; CDR2 reads YYNGEE. With V trimmed by 5 bases and J by 0 bases, 5 bases remained unmatched. The CDR3 is 15 residues long.

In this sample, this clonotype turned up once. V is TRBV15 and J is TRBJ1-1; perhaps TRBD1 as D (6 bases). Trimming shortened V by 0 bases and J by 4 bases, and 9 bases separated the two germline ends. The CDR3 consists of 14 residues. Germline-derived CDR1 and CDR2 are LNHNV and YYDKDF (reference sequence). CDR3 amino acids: CATSRDTGSTEAFF. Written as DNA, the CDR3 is TGTGCCACCAGCAGAGATACAGGGTCCACTGAAGCTTTCTTT.

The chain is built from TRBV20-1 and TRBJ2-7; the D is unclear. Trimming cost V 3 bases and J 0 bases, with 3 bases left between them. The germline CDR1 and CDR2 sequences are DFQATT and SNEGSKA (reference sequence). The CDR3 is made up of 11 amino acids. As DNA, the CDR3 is TGCAGTGCTAGGTCCTCCTACGAGCAGTACTTC. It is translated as CSARSSYEQYF.

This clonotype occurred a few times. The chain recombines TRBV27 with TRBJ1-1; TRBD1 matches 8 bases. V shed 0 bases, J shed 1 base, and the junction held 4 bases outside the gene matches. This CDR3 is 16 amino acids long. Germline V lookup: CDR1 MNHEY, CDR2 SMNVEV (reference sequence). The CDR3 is CASSLSSGTGNTEAFF. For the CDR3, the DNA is TGTGCCAGCAGTTTATCCTCCGGGACAGGGAACACTGAAGCTTTCTTT.

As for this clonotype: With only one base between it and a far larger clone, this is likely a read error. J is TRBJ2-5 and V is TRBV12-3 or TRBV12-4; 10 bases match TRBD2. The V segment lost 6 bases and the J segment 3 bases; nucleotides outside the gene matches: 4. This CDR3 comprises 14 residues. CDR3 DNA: TGTGCCAGCAGCCACGGACTAGCGGAAGAGACCCAGTACTTC. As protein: CASSHGLAEETQYF.

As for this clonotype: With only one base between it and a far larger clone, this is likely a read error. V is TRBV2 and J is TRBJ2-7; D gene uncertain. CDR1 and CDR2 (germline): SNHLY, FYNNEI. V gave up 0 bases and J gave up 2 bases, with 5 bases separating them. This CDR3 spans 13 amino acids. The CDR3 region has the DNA TGTGCCAGCAGTGAAGCGACCCCCTACGAGCAGTACTTC. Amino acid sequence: CASSEATPYEQYF.

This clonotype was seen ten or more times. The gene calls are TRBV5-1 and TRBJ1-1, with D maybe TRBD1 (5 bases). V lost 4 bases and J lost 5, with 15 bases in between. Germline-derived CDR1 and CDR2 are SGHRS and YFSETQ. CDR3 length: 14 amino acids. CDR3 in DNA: TGCGCCAGCAGCCCCGGGACCCCGGGGACTGAAGCTTTCTTT. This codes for CASSPGTPGTEAFF.

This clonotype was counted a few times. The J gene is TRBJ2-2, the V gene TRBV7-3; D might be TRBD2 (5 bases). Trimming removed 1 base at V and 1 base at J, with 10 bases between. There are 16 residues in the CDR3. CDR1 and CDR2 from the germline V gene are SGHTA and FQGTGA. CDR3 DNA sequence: TGTGCCAGCAGCTTAAGGGCAGGAGGGAACACCGGGGAGCTGTTTTTT. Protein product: CASSLRAGGNTGELFF.

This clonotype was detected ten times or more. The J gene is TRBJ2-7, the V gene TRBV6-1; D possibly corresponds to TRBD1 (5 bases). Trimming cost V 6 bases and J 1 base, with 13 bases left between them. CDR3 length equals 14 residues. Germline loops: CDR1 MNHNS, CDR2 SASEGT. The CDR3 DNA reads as TGTGCCAGCAGACCATATCAGGGATCCTACGAGCAGTACTTC. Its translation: CASRPYQGSYEQYF.

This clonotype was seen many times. The CDR3 DNA follows: TGTGCCAGCAGTAACAGGGGGAACACTGAAGCTTTCTTT. It encodes CASSNRGNTEAFF. The chain is built from TRBV3-1 and TRBJ1-1; 7 bases match TRBD1. The germline CDR1 and CDR2 sequences are LGHDT and YNNKEL (reference sequence). CDR3 length: 13 residues. J lost 1 base, V lost 6 bases, and 2 bases had no gene match.

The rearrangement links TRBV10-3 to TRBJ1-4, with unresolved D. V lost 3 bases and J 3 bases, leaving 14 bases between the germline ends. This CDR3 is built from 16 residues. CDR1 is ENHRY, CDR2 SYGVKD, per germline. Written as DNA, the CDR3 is TGTGCCATCAGTGATACATGGGTGACGTCTAATGAAAAACTGTTTTTT. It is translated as CAISDTWVTSNEKLFF.

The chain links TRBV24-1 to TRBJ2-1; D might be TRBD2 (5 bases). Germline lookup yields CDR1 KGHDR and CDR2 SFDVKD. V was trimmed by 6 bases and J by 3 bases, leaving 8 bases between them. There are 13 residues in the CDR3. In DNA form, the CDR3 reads TGTGCCACCAGTCCGGGGTTCTACAATGAGCAGTTCTTC. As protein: CATSPGFYNEQFF.